This T cell receptor beta chain stems from a study of blood T cells in healthy people across ages. The study's findings and limits: Any conclusive comparison of naive versus antigen-experienced cells was prevented by using unsorted PBMCs. The unknown donor CMV status may have confounded expanded clonotype changes.

Germline-derived CDR1 and CDR2 are MNHNY and SVGAGI (reference sequence). The CDR3 is 12 amino acids. Trimming stripped 2 bases from V and 4 bases from J, with 5 bases between. This clonotype was seen repeatedly, ten times or more. Its antigen is not known. Sample-barcoded 5' priming and a J-beta primer mix drove a second PCR of about 6 to 12 cycles. Every sample produced at least 3 million CDR3-containing paired-end reads. TCRdb re-derived calls from the 5' RACE reads in MiXCR, one entry per CDR3 protein. The sample contains some 790,000 distinct CDR3 sequences, 29% of which appear only once. The sample was blood. This rearrangement joins TRBV6-6 to TRBJ2-5, with D uncertain. This TCR came from a woman aged 80 or over in good health. CDR3 nucleotides: TGTGCCAGCAGTTACGATCGAGAGACCCAGTACTTC. Translation: CASSYDRETQYF.